This T cell receptor (beta chain) is drawn from a study of blood T cell repertoires in COVID-19. Whole-study context: The analysed material was cDNA or gDNA that came from T cells, B-cell-depleted T cells, or PBMCs.

The CDR3 runs 15 residues. CDR1 is MNHEY and CDR2 is SMNVEV in the germline V gene (reference sequence). The ends were cut back, 2 bases at V and 7 bases at J, with 15 bases in the middle. Participants came from some 26 US areas, aged roughly 18 to 90 years. Assignments of participants to cohorts depended upon their own reported clinical history. As originally analysed: Amplification from reference gene primers served as the basis for estimated nucleated cell counts. The assay was immunoSEQ multiplex PCR, and TCRdb's table has in-frame clones only and misses some. That table supplies the V and J calls and clone size; D and trimming were determined from the DNA. This sample has about 210,000 clones; 81% occur once, and the top ten carry approximately 9%.

The chain links TRBV27 to TRBJ1-5; TRBD1 is a possible D gene (5 bases). This receptor was obtained from a woman in her forties or fifties with acute COVID-19. The specimen was PBMCs or T cells enriched from blood (not recorded which). CDR3 DNA: TGTGCCAGCAGTTTAGGGGCTCCGTGGTTGCAGCCCCAGCATTTT. It specifies CASSLGAPWLQPQHF.